These 14 T cell receptor beta chains were all obtained from the same sample, sequenced in a study of graft-versus-host responses after intestinal transplantation. The study plated 200,000 CFSE-labeled responders with 200,000 irradiated, violet-dye-labeled stimulators. Clones were sequenced by immunoSEQ multiplex PCR, and TCRdb holds only the in-frame ones, with some missing. Among about 13,000 clones listed, around 30% were seen once. This specimen consisted of alloreactive CD8+ T cells from a mixed lymphocyte reaction culture, obtained before intestinal transplant. Subset in this sample: CFSE-low proliferating T cells sorted from roughly six-day pre-transplant mixed lymphocyte reaction (GvH or HvG direction). Receptor source: a human patient who received an intestinal transplant.

The gene calls are TRBV30 and TRBJ2-7, with D tentatively TRBD2 (5 bases). V lost 7 bases and J lost 3, with 19 bases in between. The CDR3 is made up of 14 amino acids. Germline assignment: CDR1 GTSNPN and CDR2 SVGIG (reference sequence). CDR3 protein: CASPGGRWRYEQYF. The CDR3 region has the DNA TGTGCCTCTCCGGGCGGGCGCTGGCGCTACGAGCAGTACTTC.

This clone was picked up a small number of times. The J gene is TRBJ2-7, the V gene TRBV2; TRBD2 matches 7 bases. Germline assignment: CDR1 SNHLY and CDR2 FYNNEI. Trimming cost V 5 bases and J 3 bases; bases outside gene matches: 10. The CDR3 sequence is 15 residues long. The CDR3 loop reads CASSYSPGGIYEQYF. For the CDR3, the DNA is TGTGCCAGCAGTTACTCGCCGGGGGGAATCTACGAGCAGTACTTC.

CDR3: CASKRDRPFAKNIQYF. CDR3 nucleotides: TGTGCCAGCAAAAGGGACAGACCCTTCGCCAAAAACATTCAGTACTTC. The chain has TRBV2 and TRBJ2-4; 7 bases are shared with TRBD1. J was trimmed by 1 base and V by 7 bases; bases with no gene match: 10. This CDR3 region has 16 residues. CDR1 and CDR2 (germline): SNHLY, FYNNEI. Based on the CDR3 plus reference TRBV2 and TRBJ2-4, the full variable domain is EPEVTQTPSHQVTQMGQEVILRCVPISNHLYFYWYRQILGQKVEFLVSFYNNEISEKSEIFDDQFSVERPDGSNFTLKIRSTKLEDSAMYFCASKRDRPFAKNIQYFGAGTRLSVL.

The J gene is TRBJ2-7, the V gene TRBV5-1; TRBD2 matches 8 bases. Germline lookup yields CDR1 SGHRS and CDR2 YFSETQ. The CDR3 sequence is 14 residues long. After removal of 0 bases from V and 6 bases from J, the junction contained 5 bases not matched to a gene. CDR3 sequence reads: CASSLGTSNVEQYF. The CDR3 DNA follows: TGCGCCAGCAGCTTGGGGACTAGCAATGTCGAGCAGTACTTC.

The chain combines TRBV5-4 with TRBJ2-7; tentative D call: TRBD1 (6 bases). V lost 3 bases and J 2 bases, leaving 9 bases between the germline ends. CDR3 length: 13 amino acids. The germline V gene encodes CDR1 SGHNT and CDR2 YYREEE (reference sequence). For the CDR3, the DNA is TGTGCCAGCAGCTCCCGGGACACCTACGAGCAGTACTTC. Translation: CASSSRDTYEQYF.

This clone is categorized as medium-sized. The gene calls are TRBV2 and TRBJ2-7; TRBD2 is a possible D gene (6 bases). This CDR3 comprises 12 residues. CDR1 is SNHLY and CDR2 is FYNNEI in the germline V gene. V shed 6 bases and J shed 3 bases, with 9 bases lying between them. CDR3 protein: CASSGLSYEQYF. CDR3 coding DNA: TGTGCCAGCAGCGGACTAAGCTACGAGCAGTACTTC.

This clone is labeled as medium-sized (0.01 to 0.1%). Additional DNA sequences in this sample encode the identical CDR3. The rearrangement joins TRBV30 to TRBJ1-5; D remains ambiguous. V was shortened by 0 bases and J by 4 bases, with 7 bases between the two germline ends. The CDR3 totals 13 residues. Germline values: CDR1 GTSNPN, CDR2 SVGIG (reference sequence). The CDR3: CAWSVRLNQPQHF. CDR3 bases: TGTGCCTGGAGTGTACGGCTGAATCAGCCCCAGCATTTT.

On this clone: Given a much more abundant clone one base away, this may be a read error. The V gene is TRBV6-5, the J gene TRBJ2-7, with D possibly being TRBD2 (6 bases). V lost 6 bases and J lost 3, with 12 bases in between. This CDR3 comprises 13 residues. Germline V gene data show CDR1 as MNHEY and CDR2 as SVGAGI. The CDR3 loop is CASRPGSGYEQYF. The CDR3 DNA reads TGTGCCAGCAGGCCCGGGAGCGGCTACGAGCAGTACTTC.

The J gene is TRBJ2-1, the V gene TRBV7-9, with TRBD2 matching 14 bases. The CDR3 is 18 amino acids. Trimming cost V 5 bases and J 0 bases; bases outside gene matches: 6. Germline values: CDR1 SEHNR, CDR2 FQNEAQ (reference sequence). The CDR3 spells CASSTQGTSGGSYNEQFF. The CDR3 region has the DNA TGTGCCAGCAGCACCCAAGGGACTAGCGGGGGCTCCTACAATGAGCAGTTCTTC.

By frequency in the sample, this clone is medium-sized. V usage is TRBV5-6 and J usage is TRBJ2-3; 7 nucleotides agree with TRBD2. Germline CDR1 and CDR2: SGHDT and YYEEEE. J lost 2 bases, V lost 1 base, and 7 bases had no gene match. The CDR3 runs to 16 residues. This chain's CDR3 is CASSLWSSGDTDTQYF. DNA for the CDR3: TGTGCCAGCAGCTTGTGGTCTAGCGGCGACACAGATACGCAGTATTTT.

The chain couples TRBV6-9 to TRBJ1-1, with D unclear. Germline V CDR1 and CDR2: MNHGY, SVAAGI. The CDR3 has 13 residues. The V and J ends lost 4 bases and 1 base respectively, with 7 bases between them. CDR3 nucleotides: TGTGCCAGCAGTTCCATAAGGAACACTGAAGCTTTCTTT. Protein sequence: CASSSIRNTEAFF.

V usage is TRBV27 and J usage is TRBJ2-7; maybe TRBD2 (6 bases). This CDR3 has 13 residues. Deletions cut 2 bases from V and 7 bases from J, with 12 bases between. Germline lookup yields CDR1 MNHEY and CDR2 SMNVEV (reference sequence). The CDR3 nucleotides read TGTGCCAGCAGTTTACACCGGGCGGGGGAGCAGTACTTC. It translates to CASSLHRAGEQYF.

In this sample, this clone turned up a few times. In nucleotides, the CDR3 is TGTGCCAGCAGTACGGGGGCGGGTAATGAAAAACTGTTTTTT. It translates to CASSTGAGNEKLFF. J is TRBJ1-4 and V is TRBV7-9, with a weak D call TRBD1 (6 bases). Germline V gives CDR1 SEHNR, CDR2 FQNEAQ (reference sequence). This CDR3 has 14 residues. Trimming removed 6 bases from V and 4 bases from J, with 12 bases in between.

Worth noting for this clone: It differs at one base from a far larger clone, so likely a read error. The chain uses TRBV6-5 and TRBJ2-7, with TRBD2 identical over 7 bases. The CDR3 covers 15 residues. Germline-derived CDR1 and CDR2 are MNHEY and SVGAGI. Trimming cost V 0 bases and J 3 bases; bases outside gene matches: 5. CDR3 in DNA: TGTGCCAGCAGTTACTCGCCGGGGGGAAGCTACGAGCAGTACTTC. It yields the protein CASSYSPGGSYEQYF.